Sequencing of this TCR beta chain was carried out in a study of T cell changes during pregnancy in multiple sclerosis. Sequencing used immunoSEQ multiplex PCR; TCRdb keeps in-frame clones, though not all of them. The table has about 59,000 clones, around 93% seen once. Looked up from germline, CDR1 is SQVTM and CDR2 is ANQGSEA. This CDR3 contains 14 residues. V was clipped by 5 bases and J by 3 bases; unmatched bases: 5. Sequencing was performed on peripheral blood, taken in the second trimester of pregnancy. This TCR came from a female donor in good health, enrolled as a control in a pregnancy study. The rearrangement uses TRBV29-1 and TRBJ2-3, with TRBD2 matching over 10 bases. DNA of the CDR3: TGCAGCGTTCGTAAACTAGCGGGGACAGATACGCAGTATTTT. This sequence encodes CSVRKLAGTDTQYF.